In this sample, the clone carrying this T cell receptor (beta chain) turned up many times. Its antigen is undetermined. This entry comes from a study of T cell repertoires in cytomegalovirus infection. In the study overall: A matching HLA type, together with CMV infection, was signaled by public TCR beta signatures.

Whole-study results and caveats: Summed frequency of public TCR beta families distinguished CMV carriers with the relevant HLA. In two of eight donors, the top clonotype was HLA-C-restricted CMV-specific.

Trimming removed 4 bases from V and 0 bases from J, with 10 bases in between. The length of the CDR3 is 15 residues. The germline gives CDR1 SGHTA, CDR2 FQGNSA. From the reads, TCRdb called clonotypes with MiXCR, one entry per CDR3 protein. The sample has 100,000 to 150,000 distinct CDR3 sequences, around 25% seen once. The V gene is TRBV7-2, the J gene TRBJ1-3; D gene uncertain. Sequenced material: PBMCs, sequenced either directly or after in vitro stimulation (not recorded which). The receptor was isolated from a human donor in good health (CMV status not recorded). Some clones in this sample may be carry-over from other donors' samples. For the CDR3, the DNA is TGTGCCAGCAGCTCCTCAAAGGCCTCTGGAAACACCATATATTTT. It is translated as CASSSSKASGNTIYF.